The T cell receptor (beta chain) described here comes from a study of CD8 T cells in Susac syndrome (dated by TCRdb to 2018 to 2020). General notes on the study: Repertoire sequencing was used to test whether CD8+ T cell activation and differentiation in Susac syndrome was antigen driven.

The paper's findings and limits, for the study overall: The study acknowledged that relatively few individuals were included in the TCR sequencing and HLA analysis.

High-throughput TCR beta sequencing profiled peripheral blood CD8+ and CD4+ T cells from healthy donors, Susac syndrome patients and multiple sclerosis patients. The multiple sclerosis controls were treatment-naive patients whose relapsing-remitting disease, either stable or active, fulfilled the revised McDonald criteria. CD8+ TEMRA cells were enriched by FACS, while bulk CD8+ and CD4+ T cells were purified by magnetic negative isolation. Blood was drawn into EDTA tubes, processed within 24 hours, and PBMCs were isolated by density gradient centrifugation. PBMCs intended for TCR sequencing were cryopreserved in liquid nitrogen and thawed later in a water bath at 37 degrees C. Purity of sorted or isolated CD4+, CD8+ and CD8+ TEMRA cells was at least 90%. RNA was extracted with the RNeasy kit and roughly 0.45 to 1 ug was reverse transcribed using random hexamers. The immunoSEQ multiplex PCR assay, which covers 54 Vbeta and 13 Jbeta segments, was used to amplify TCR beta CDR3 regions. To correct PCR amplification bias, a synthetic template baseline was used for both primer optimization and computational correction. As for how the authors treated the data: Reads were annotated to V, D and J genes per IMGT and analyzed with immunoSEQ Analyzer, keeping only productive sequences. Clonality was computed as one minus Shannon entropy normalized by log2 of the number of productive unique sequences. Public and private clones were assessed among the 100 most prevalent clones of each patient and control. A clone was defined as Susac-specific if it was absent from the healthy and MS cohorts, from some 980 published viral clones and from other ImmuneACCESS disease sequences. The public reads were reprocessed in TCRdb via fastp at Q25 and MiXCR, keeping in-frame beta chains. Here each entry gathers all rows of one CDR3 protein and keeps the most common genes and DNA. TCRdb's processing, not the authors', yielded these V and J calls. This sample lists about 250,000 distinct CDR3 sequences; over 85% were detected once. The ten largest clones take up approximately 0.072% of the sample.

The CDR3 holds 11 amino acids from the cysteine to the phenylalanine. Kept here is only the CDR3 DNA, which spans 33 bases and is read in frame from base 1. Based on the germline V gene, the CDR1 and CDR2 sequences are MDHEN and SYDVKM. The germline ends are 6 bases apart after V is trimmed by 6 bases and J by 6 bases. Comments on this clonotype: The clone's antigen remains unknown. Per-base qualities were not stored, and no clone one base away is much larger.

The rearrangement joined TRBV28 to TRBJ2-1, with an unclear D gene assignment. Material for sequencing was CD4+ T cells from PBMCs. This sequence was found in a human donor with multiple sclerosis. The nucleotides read TGTGCCAGCAGCACGGCCAATGAGCAGTTCTTC. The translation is CASSTANEQFF.